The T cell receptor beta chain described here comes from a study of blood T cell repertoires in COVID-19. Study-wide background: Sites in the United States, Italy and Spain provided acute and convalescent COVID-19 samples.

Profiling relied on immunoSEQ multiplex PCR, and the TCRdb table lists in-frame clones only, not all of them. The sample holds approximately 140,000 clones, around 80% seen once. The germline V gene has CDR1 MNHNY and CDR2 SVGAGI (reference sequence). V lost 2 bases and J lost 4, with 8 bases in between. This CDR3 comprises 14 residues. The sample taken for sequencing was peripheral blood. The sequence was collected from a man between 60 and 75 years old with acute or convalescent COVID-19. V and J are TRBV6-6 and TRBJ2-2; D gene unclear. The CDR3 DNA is TGTGCCAGCAGTTACAGAGCGAGCACCGGGGAGCTGTTTTTT. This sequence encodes CASSYRASTGELFF.